Listed here is a single TCR beta chain. The CDR3 has 18 residues. Germline V gene sequence: CDR1 SGHTA, CDR2 FQGTGA. The record originates from a study of monozygotic twins with inflammatory bowel disease. TCRdb reprocessed the 5' RACE reads; each CDR3 protein has one entry and no DNA is given. This sample contains 210,000 or so distinct CDR3 sequences. This chain joins TRBV7-3 and TRBJ2-3; TCRdb returns TRBD2, unconfirmable since there is no DNA. The sample was blood. The TCR was taken from a human donor with ulcerative colitis or Crohn's disease, or a healthy co-twin of an affected twin (not recorded which). CDR3 sequence: CASSLGLAGGPGTDTQYF. Full variable domain (missing parts from reference TRBV7-3 and TRBJ2-3): GAGVSQTPSNKVTEKGKYVELRCDPISGHTALYWYRQSLGQGPEFLIYFQGTGAADDSGLPNDRFFAVRPEGSVSTLKIQRTERGDSAVYLCASSLGLAGGPGTDTQYFGPGTRLTVL.